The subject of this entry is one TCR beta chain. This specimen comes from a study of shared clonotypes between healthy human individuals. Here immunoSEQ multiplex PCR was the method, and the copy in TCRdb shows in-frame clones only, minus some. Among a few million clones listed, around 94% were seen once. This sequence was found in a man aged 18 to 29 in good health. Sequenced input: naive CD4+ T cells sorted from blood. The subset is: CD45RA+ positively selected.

This CDR3 is CASSVGGTWINEQYF. The CDR3 region has the DNA TGTGCCAGCAGCGTAGGAGGGACATGGATCAACGAGCAGTACTTC. This rearrangement joins TRBV9 to TRBJ2-7, with TRBD1 as a possible D gene (6 bases). CDR3 length: 15 residues. Trimming took off 0 bases at V and 5 bases at J, with 15 bases between the two ends. The V gene's germline CDR1 is SGDLS and CDR2 YYNGEE.